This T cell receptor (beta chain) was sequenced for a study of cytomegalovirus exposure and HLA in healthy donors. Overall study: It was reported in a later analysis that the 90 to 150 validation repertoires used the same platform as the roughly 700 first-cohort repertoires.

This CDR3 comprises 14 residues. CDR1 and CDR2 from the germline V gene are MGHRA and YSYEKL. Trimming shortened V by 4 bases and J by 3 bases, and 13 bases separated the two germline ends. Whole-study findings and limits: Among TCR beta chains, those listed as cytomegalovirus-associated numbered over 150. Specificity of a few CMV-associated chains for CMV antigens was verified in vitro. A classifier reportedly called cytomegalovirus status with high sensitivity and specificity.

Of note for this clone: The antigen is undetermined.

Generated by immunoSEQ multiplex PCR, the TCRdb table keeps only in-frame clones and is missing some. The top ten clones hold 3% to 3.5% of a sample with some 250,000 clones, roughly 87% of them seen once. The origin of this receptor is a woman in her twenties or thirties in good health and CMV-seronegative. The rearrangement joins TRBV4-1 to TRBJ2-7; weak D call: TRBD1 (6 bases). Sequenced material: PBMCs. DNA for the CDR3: TGCGCCAGCAGCCCCCGAGGACAGCTCTACGAGCAGTACTTC. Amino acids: CASSPRGQLYEQYF.